These T cell receptor beta chains were read from a single sample in a study of response to subunit inactivated influenza vaccine. TCRdb re-analysed the RT-PCR reads in MiXCR, keeping a single row per CDR3 protein. The data hold around 540,000 distinct CDR3 sequences, with about 11% observed a single time. This sample comprised PBMCs from blood, obtained on the day of vaccination. These receptors came from a man in his fifties or sixties who received an inactivated influenza vaccine. The CDR3 runs from the conserved cysteine through the conserved F or W. The order of the fields is D gene, V gene, clone size, J gene, CDR3 protein, CDR3 DNA. The D gene is left open where the match is weak. Some rows have no size entry. The others give once, few or many, or a class for an expanded clone.

-	TRBV7-9	many	TRBJ2-1	CASSSYKSSYNEQFF	TGTGCCAGCAGCTCATATAAGAGCTCCTACAATGAGCAGTTCTTC
-	TRBV7-6	few	TRBJ1-3	CASSSRSFNSGNTIYF	TGTGCCAGCAGCTCTAGGAGCTTCAACTCTGGAAACACCATATATTTT
-	TRBV2	few	TRBJ2-5	CASSEARKSQETQYF	TGTGCCAGCAGTGAAGCGCGTAAATCCCAAGAGACCCAGTACTTC
-	TRBV20-1	few	TRBJ2-1	CSAEVGEQFF	TGCAGTGCTGAGGTGGGGGAGCAGTTCTTC
-	TRBV4-1	many	TRBJ2-5	CASSQVLGETQYF	TGTGCCAGCAGTCAGGTCCTTGGGGAGACCCAGTACTTC
TRBD1	TRBV5-6	many	TRBJ2-7	CASSLPVGQGNLYEQYF	TGTGCCAGCAGCTTGCCGGTTGGACAGGGTAATCTCTACGAGCAGTACTTC
-	TRBV5-5	-	TRBJ2-7	CASSWTSKDEQYF	TGTGCCAGCAGTTGGACATCCAAGGACGAGCAGTACTTC
TRBD1	TRBV5-1	-	TRBJ2-7	CASRAGQGGPYEQYF	TGCGCCAGCAGAGCCGGACAGGGAGGACCCTACGAGCAGTACTTC
-	TRBV29-1	-	TRBJ1-1	CSVERYTEAFF	TGCAGCGTGGAAAGATACACTGAAGCTTTCTTT
-	TRBV4-2	-	TRBJ2-5	CASSQAWIPGRSETQYF	TGTGCCAGCAGCCAAGCGTGGATCCCAGGGAGGTCAGAGACCCAGTACTTC
-	TRBV10-3	-	TRBJ2-7	CAISENTFYEQYF	TGTGCCATCAGTGAGAACACTTTCTACGAGCAGTACTTC
TRBD1	TRBV14	-	TRBJ2-3	CASSHLRQGRFSDTQYF	TGTGCCAGCAGCCACTTAAGACAGGGAAGGTTTTCAGATACGCAGTATTTT
TRBD1	TRBV25-1	-	TRBJ2-7	CASPGRGQGIGAGDEQYF	TGTGCCAGTCCCGGTCGGGGACAGGGAATCGGCGCGGGAGACGAGCAGTACTTC
-	TRBV2	-	TRBJ2-3	CASRAGARGTQYF	TGTGCCAGCAGGGCCGGGGCAAGGGGTACGCAGTATTTT
-	TRBV24-1	few	TRBJ2-7	CATRSPQGNIPYEQYF	TGTGCCACCAGATCCCCACAGGGAAACATCCCCTACGAGCAGTACTTC
-	TRBV5-4	-	TRBJ1-1	CASSLGIGQTNTEAFF	TGTGCCAGCAGCTTGGGTATCGGACAGACGAACACTGAAGCTTTCTTT
-	TRBV5-1	many	TRBJ2-5	CASSSGGEETQYF	TGCGCCAGCAGCTCTGGAGGGGAGGAGACCCAGTACTTC
TRBD2	TRBV5-1	few	TRBJ2-1	CASSLKLAGAAEQFF	TGCGCCAGCAGCTTGAAACTAGCGGGAGCCGCTGAGCAGTTCTTC
TRBD1	TRBV6-1	few	TRBJ1-2	CASSGRTGGRGDGYTF	TGTGCCAGCAGTGGAAGGACAGGGGGCAGGGGAGATGGCTACACCTTC
-	TRBV20-1	few	TRBJ2-7	CSARGIGKRLEQYF	TGCAGTGCTAGAGGGATAGGGAAACGCCTCGAGCAGTACTTC
-	TRBV18	-	TRBJ2-1	CASSPVRTNEQFF	TGTGCCAGCTCACCAGTCAGGACCAATGAGCAGTTCTTC
-	TRBV5-1	few	TRBJ2-3	CASSPEGLSSTDTQYF	TGCGCCAGCAGTCCGGAGGGGCTTTCGAGCACAGATACGCAGTATTTT
TRBD1	TRBV12-3/TRBV12-4	many	TRBJ1-5	CASSKTGGAQPQHF	TGTGCCAGCAGTAAGACAGGGGGGGCTCAGCCCCAGCATTTT
TRBD1	TRBV27	few	TRBJ2-2	CASSLLGTGRTGELFF	TGTGCCAGCAGTTTACTTGGGACAGGGAGAACCGGGGAGCTGTTTTTT
TRBD2	TRBV7-2	few	TRBJ2-7	CASSSSAGNEQYF	TGTGCCAGCAGCTCATCAGCGGGGAACGAGCAGTACTTC
TRBD2	TRBV12-3/TRBV12-4	-	TRBJ2-1	CASKILAGPGWQFF	TGTGCCAGCAAAATACTAGCGGGGCCCGGTTGGCAGTTCTTC
-	TRBV6-6	few	TRBJ2-1	CASSVPDEQFF	TGTGCCAGCAGTGTACCGGATGAGCAGTTCTTC
-	TRBV7-9	-	TRBJ2-3	CASSLGGSRGSTDTQYF	TGTGCCAGCAGCTTAGGAGGTTCGCGGGGAAGCACAGATACGCAGTATTTT
-	TRBV3-1	-	TRBJ2-1	CASSQGSGTYIEQFF	TGTGCCAGCAGCCAGGGTAGCGGAACCTACATAGAGCAGTTCTTC
TRBD1	TRBV27	-	TRBJ1-6	CASSGDRGNNSPLHF	TGTGCCAGCAGTGGAGACAGGGGGAACAATTCACCCCTCCACTTT
TRBD2	TRBV11-3	-	TRBJ2-1	CASSLGLAGGLREQFF	TGTGCCAGCAGCTTGGGACTAGCGGGAGGCCTCAGGGAGCAGTTCTTC
TRBD2	TRBV6-2/TRBV6-3	-	TRBJ2-5	CASSTLAGADKVHQETQYF	TGTGCCAGCAGTACACTAGCGGGGGCCGACAAGGTACACCAAGAGACCCAGTACTTC